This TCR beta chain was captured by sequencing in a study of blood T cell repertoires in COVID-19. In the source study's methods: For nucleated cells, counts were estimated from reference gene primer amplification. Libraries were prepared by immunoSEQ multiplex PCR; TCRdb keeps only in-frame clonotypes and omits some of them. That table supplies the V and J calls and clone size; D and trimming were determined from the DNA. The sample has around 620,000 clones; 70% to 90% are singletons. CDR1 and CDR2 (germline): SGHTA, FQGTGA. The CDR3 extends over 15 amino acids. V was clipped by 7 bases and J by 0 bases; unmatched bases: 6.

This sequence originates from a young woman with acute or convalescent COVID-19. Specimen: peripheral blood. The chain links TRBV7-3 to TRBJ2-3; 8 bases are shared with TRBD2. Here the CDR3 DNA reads TGTGCCAGCACCCTGAGCGGGGGAAGCACAGATACGCAGTATTTT. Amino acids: CASTLSGGSTDTQYF.